A single sample is the source of the 25 T cell receptor beta chains below, sequenced in a study of identical twins. MiXCR was run by TCRdb on the 5' RACE reads, yielding one entry per CDR3 protein. In the table there are roughly 720,000 distinct CDR3 sequences, 18% of which are singletons. These data also formed part of another study, on T cells expressing NK-cell markers.

Material: PBMCs. These receptors were obtained from a woman between 18 and 29 years old in good health.

J is TRBJ2-2 and V is TRBV20-1; 7 positions agree with TRBD1. CDR3 size: 12 residues. V lost 3 bases to trimming and J lost 7 bases; unmatched junction nucleotides: 2. Germline V gene lookup returns CDR1 DFQATT and CDR2 SNEGSKA (reference sequence). For the CDR3, the DNA is TGCAGTGCTAGGACAGGGAACGGGGAGCTGTTTTTT. Translating gives CSARTGNGELFF.

This clonotype came up a few times. The chain joins TRBV7-3 to TRBJ1-5; D unresolved. The V and J ends lost 3 bases and 4 bases respectively, with 13 bases between them. The CDR3 is 15 residues long. Looked up from germline, CDR1 is SGHTA and CDR2 is FQGTGA. The CDR3 here is CASSLARDTNQPQHF. CDR3 nucleotide sequence: TGTGCCAGCAGCTTGGCCCGCGATACTAATCAGCCCCAGCATTTT.

This rearrangement joins TRBV9 to TRBJ1-2; D is unclear. Germline loops: CDR1 SGDLS, CDR2 YYNGEE. The CDR3 is 16 amino acids. V lost 5 bases to trimming and J lost 2 bases, with 19 bases between them. The CDR3, as DNA: TGTGCCAGCAGGCCCCTGATGTTGGGCTCGAACTATGGCTACACCTTC. Its protein is CASRPLMLGSNYGYTF.

The gene calls are TRBV12-3 or TRBV12-4 and TRBJ1-2; D is possibly TRBD1 (6 bases). The V and J ends lost 3 bases and 6 bases respectively, with 17 bases between them. The CDR3 is 15 residues long. CDR3 amino acids: CASSLVRTGTNGYTF. The CDR3 DNA follows: TGTGCCAGCAGTTTGGTTAGAACAGGGACGAATGGCTACACCTTC.

V is TRBV20-1 and J is TRBJ2-7, with TRBD2 identical over 9 bases. The CDR3 extends over 15 amino acids. The germline V gene has CDR1 DFQATT and CDR2 SNEGSKA (reference sequence). J lost 2 bases, V lost 4 bases, and 9 bases had no gene match. The DNA for the CDR3 is TGCAGTGCTACCGAACAGGGGACTAGCCCCTACGAGCAGTACTTC. Its translation is CSATEQGTSPYEQYF.

There are many counts of this clonotype. CDR3 DNA sequence: TGCAGTGCGAACCGGGACAGGGGTATCCAAGAGACCCAGTACTTC. Residues: CSANRDRGIQETQYF. The V and J genes are TRBV20-1 and TRBJ2-5, with TRBD1 identical over 10 bases. J gave up 1 base and V 6 bases, and 8 bases lay outside the gene matches. Looked up from germline, CDR1 is DFQATT and CDR2 is SNEGSKA (reference sequence). CDR3 length equals 15 residues.

The CDR3 region is CASSSDFRQGRANEQFF. CDR3 sequence (DNA): TGTGCCAGCAGTTCCGACTTTCGACAGGGTAGGGCCAATGAGCAGTTCTTC. The V and J genes are TRBV6-5 and TRBJ2-1; 7 positions agree with TRBD1. Per germline, CDR1 MNHEY and CDR2 SVGAGI. V shed 4 bases and J 6 bases; nucleotides not matched to a gene: 15. This CDR3 is built from 17 residues.

This clonotype appeared a few times. The chain carries TRBV29-1 and TRBJ2-1; D gene unclear. Germline CDR1 and CDR2: SQVTM and ANQGSEA. The length of the CDR3 is 11 residues. V lost 5 bases and J lost 9, with 11 bases in between. The CDR3 DNA is TGCAGCGTTCCCAGCCCACGTGAGCAGTTCTTC. Protein product: CSVPSPREQFF.

This chain uses TRBV10-2 with TRBJ2-5; D might be TRBD2 (5 bases). Germline V gene lookup returns CDR1 WSHSY and CDR2 SAAADI. V lost 7 bases and J 9 bases, leaving 18 bases between the germline ends. The CDR3 runs to 13 residues. CDR3 in DNA: TGCGCCAGCATGGCCAGACTAAATGGGGCCCAGTACTTC. Translation: CASMARLNGAQYF.

This clonotype was found a few times. The chain couples TRBV6-5 to TRBJ1-1, with D perhaps matching TRBD1 (6 bases). Germline V gene lookup returns CDR1 MNHEY and CDR2 SVGAGI. This CDR3 spans 12 amino acids. Trimming cost V 4 bases and J 6 bases, with 9 bases left between them. The CDR3 reads CASSSDSAEAFF. The CDR3 bases are TGTGCCAGCAGTTCGGACAGCGCTGAAGCTTTCTTT.

Many counts were recorded for this clonotype. The rearrangement links TRBV10-3 to TRBJ2-1; tentative D call: TRBD2 (5 bases). In germline, CDR1 is ENHRY, CDR2 SYGVKD. This CDR3 spans 12 amino acids. Trimming removed 6 bases at V and 7 bases at J, with 10 bases between. In nucleotides, the CDR3 is TGTGCCATCAGGAGCACGGGGAATGAGCAGTTCTTC. It translates to CAIRSTGNEQFF.

Only a few counts were recorded for this clonotype. The chain carries TRBV10-3 and TRBJ2-1; 7 bases fit TRBD2. Trimming took 6 bases from V and 4 from J; bases not matched to a gene: 12. In germline, CDR1 is ENHRY, CDR2 SYGVKD. The CDR3 length is 16 residues. The DNA for the CDR3 is TGTGCCATCAGGGGAAACACTAGCGCCCTATACAATGAGCAGTTCTTC. This translates into CAIRGNTSALYNEQFF.

This chain joins TRBV12-3 or TRBV12-4 and TRBJ2-5, with unresolved D. This CDR3 is built from 15 residues. V shed 6 bases and J shed 4 bases, with 18 bases lying between them. This chain's CDR3 is CASSRTSTPGETQYF. The CDR3 nucleotides read TGTGCCAGCAGCCGGACGTCCACTCCGGGAGAGACCCAGTACTTC.

The count of this clonotype is one. The gene calls are TRBV20-1 and TRBJ2-7, with 9 bases matching TRBD2. CDR1 and CDR2 from the germline V gene are DFQATT and SNEGSKA (reference sequence). The CDR3 covers 14 residues. The ends lost 1 base at V and 3 bases at J; junction bases unmatched: 4. CDR3 DNA: TGCAGTGCTAGAGCGGTAGCGGGGGTCTACGAGCAGTACTTC. It is translated as CSARAVAGVYEQYF.

There are a few counts of this clonotype. This sequence joins TRBV7-9 and TRBJ1-6; D perhaps matches TRBD1 (5 bases). The V gene's germline CDR1 is SEHNR and CDR2 FQNEAQ (reference sequence). The V gene lost 1 base and the J gene lost 8 bases, with 12 bases spanning the gap. The CDR3 loop spans 15 amino acids. The chain's CDR3 is CASSLGSGGDSPLHF. The CDR3 nucleotides read TGTGCCAGCAGCTTAGGATCGGGGGGAGATTCACCCCTCCACTTT.

V gene TRBV7-9 combines with J gene TRBJ2-1; D gene unclear. Trimming removed 1 base at V and 9 bases at J, with 10 bases between. This CDR3 is 13 amino acids long. Germline CDR1 reads SEHNR; CDR2 reads FQNEAQ (reference sequence). CDR3 sequence (DNA): TGTGCCAGCAGCTTAGTAGGGCCCGGTGAGCAGTTCTTC. This codes for CASSLVGPGEQFF.

This clonotype has only a few counts. The rearrangement joins TRBV25-1 to TRBJ2-6; tentatively, D is TRBD1 (6 bases). V was clipped by 8 bases and J by 2 bases, with 13 bases between them. The germline CDR1 and CDR2 sequences are MGHDK and SYGVNS. The CDR3 length is 15 residues. CDR3 region: CASGSRGTGANVLTF. The CDR3 DNA is TGTGCCAGCGGCTCCAGGGGTACTGGGGCCAACGTCCTGACTTTC.

This clonotype was seen a few times. The CDR3 nucleotides read TGTGCCAGCAGTTTGTCTGGACAGGGTACCACCGGGGAGCTGTTTTTT. Translating gives CASSLSGQGTTGELFF. The rearrangement uses TRBV27 and TRBJ2-2; TRBD1 matches 8 bases. Germline CDR1 MNHEY, CDR2 SMNVEV (reference sequence). This CDR3 region has 16 residues. Trimming at V came to 3 bases and at J to 4 bases, leaving 7 bases not matched to a gene.

CDR3 sequence: CASSLFPPEAFF. CDR3 nucleotide sequence: TGTGCCAGCAGCTTATTCCCGCCTGAAGCTTTCTTT. The chain uses TRBV7-8 and TRBJ1-1; no clear D gene. Per the germline V gene, CDR1 is SGHVS and CDR2 is FQNEAQ. The CDR3 contains 12 residues. Trimming stripped 2 bases from V and 6 bases from J, with 7 bases between.

V is TRBV10-2 and J is TRBJ2-7, with D tentatively TRBD1 (5 bases). Trimming took off 2 bases at V and 4 bases at J, with 12 bases between the two ends. The CDR3 is 14 residues long. In germline, CDR1 is WSHSY, CDR2 SAAADI. The CDR3 loop is CASSEQGGGYEQYF. The DNA of the CDR3 is TGCGCCAGCAGTGAGCAGGGTGGTGGGTACGAGCAGTACTTC.

The chain has TRBV7-8 and TRBJ2-1; 7 bases match TRBD1. The V gene end was trimmed by 5 bases and the J gene end by 4 bases; junction bases not matched to a gene: 5. This CDR3 contains 14 residues. Germline V gives CDR1 SGHVS, CDR2 FQNEAQ. The CDR3 sequence: CASSPPRGYNEQFF. Written as DNA, the CDR3 is TGTGCCAGCAGCCCTCCCAGGGGGTACAATGAGCAGTTCTTC.

This clonotype was recorded a few times. This chain links TRBV20-1 with TRBJ2-5; 10 bases line up with TRBD2. The CDR3 loop spans 14 amino acids. The germline V gene has CDR1 DFQATT and CDR2 SNEGSKA (reference sequence). V lost 4 bases to trimming and J lost 4 bases; unmatched junction nucleotides: 6. The CDR3 nucleotides read TGCAGTGCTAAACCCCGGACTAGCGGAGAGACCCAGTACTTC. Protein: CSAKPRTSGETQYF.

This clonotype was seen a few times. V is TRBV29-1 and J is TRBJ1-4; 7 bases are shared with TRBD1. Germline CDR1 and CDR2: SQVTM and ANQGSEA. There are 20 residues in the CDR3. Losses at the gene ends were 0 bases for V and 8 bases for J; bases not matched to a gene: 24. Written as DNA, the CDR3 is TGCAGCGTTGAAGATCCCGACAGGGATTTCAACCTAATGCCCGGGGAAAAACTGTTTTTT. The encoded protein is CSVEDPDRDFNLMPGEKLFF.

This clonotype was seen more than once but under ten times. The chain has TRBV5-6 and TRBJ2-7; D might be TRBD1 (5 bases). V lost 1 base, J lost 6 bases, and 11 bases lay in between. In germline, CDR1 is SGHDT, CDR2 YYEEEE. This CDR3 comprises 13 residues. CDR3 region: CASSLQARGEQYF. CDR3 DNA sequence: TGTGCCAGCAGCTTGCAGGCTAGGGGCGAGCAGTACTTC.

The chain recombines TRBV12-3 or TRBV12-4 with TRBJ1-2; 11 bases align to TRBD1. This CDR3 has 14 residues. Trimming at V came to 6 bases and at J to 4 bases, leaving 4 bases not matched to a gene. Here the CDR3 DNA reads TGTGCCAGCAGGTCGGGACAGGGGGGCTATGGCTACACCTTC. It yields the protein CASRSGQGGYGYTF.